This T cell receptor beta chain was captured by sequencing in a study of cytomegalovirus exposure and HLA in healthy donors. Findings and caveats of the study: Productive status was seen about 90% or about 30% of the time for most TCR beta V segments in an earlier analysis. Researchers reportedly found TCR beta sequences accurately predicted most subjects' HLA-A and HLA-B alleles. A later analysis reported that several of the most significant clusters appeared to be linked to common viral pathogens, among them Epstein-Barr virus. For most TCR sequences rarity was the rule, although some public TCRs occurred in many donors.

Details on this clone: The target antigen is unknown.

Primers for the PCR totalled 60 Vbeta and 13 Jbeta. Here immunoSEQ multiplex PCR was the method, and the copy in TCRdb shows in-frame clones only, minus some. The data show more than 150,000 clones, 70% to 90% seen once. Germline lookup yields CDR1 LGHNA and CDR2 YNFKEQ. Trimming cost V 4 bases and J 6 bases, with 24 bases left between them. This CDR3 region has 17 residues. Sequencing was carried out using PBMCs. V usage is TRBV4-2 and J usage is TRBJ2-5, with D maybe TRBD1 (6 bases). The clonotype was recovered from a man between 18 and 35 years old in good health and CMV-seropositive. In DNA form, the CDR3 reads TGTGCCAGCAGCCTCCATGGCTCAGGGGCCGTGTCCCAGACCCAGTACTTC. Translated: CASSLHGSGAVSQTQYF.